This entry lists 8 T cell receptor beta chains sequenced from one sample in a study of blood T cell repertoires in COVID-19. The data were produced by immunoSEQ multiplex PCR, yet TCRdb's version contains in-frame clones alone and is incomplete. The table lists under 300,000 clones, about four fifths of them singletons. The sample taken for sequencing was peripheral blood. The receptors here all came from a woman under 30 with acute or convalescent COVID-19.

The genes are TRBV28 and TRBJ1-2; no firm D call. Germline assignment: CDR1 MDHEN and CDR2 SYDVKM. Trimming stripped 3 bases from V and 5 bases from J, with 16 bases between. CDR3 length: 15 residues. CDR3 loop: CASSLTGYKIYGYTF. The CDR3 DNA reads as TGTGCCAGCAGTTTGACCGGGTATAAGATTTATGGCTACACCTTC.

The gene calls are TRBV19 and TRBJ2-1, with 7 bases identical to TRBD1. The CDR3 covers 17 residues. CDR1 is LNHDA, CDR2 SQIVND, per germline (reference sequence). V was clipped by 1 base and J by 1 base; unmatched bases: 7. For the CDR3, the DNA is TGTGCCAGTAGTATAGGGGTAGGGGGCACTTCCTACAATGAGCAGTTCTTC. Translation gives CASSIGVGGTSYNEQFF.

The chain joins TRBV5-1 to TRBJ2-7; TRBD1 matches at 8 bases. The CDR3 is 19 amino acids. Unmatched junction bases numbered 19, after V lost 2 bases and J lost 3 bases. Germline CDR1 and CDR2: SGHRS and YFSETQ. The CDR3 reads CASSFASLDRTGKGYEQYF. In nucleotides, the CDR3 is TGCGCCAGCAGCTTCGCAAGCCTCGACAGGACAGGGAAAGGCTACGAGCAGTACTTC.

This clone was detected once. The rearrangement links TRBV25-1 to TRBJ2-2, with 7 bases lining up with TRBD1. CDR3 size: 14 residues. The V gene end was trimmed by 7 bases and the J gene end by 1 base; junction bases not matched to a gene: 3. From germline, CDR1 is MGHDK and CDR2 SYGVNS. The CDR3 DNA is TGTGCCAGCACCGGGACAGAGAACACCGGGGAGCTGTTTTTT. Residues: CASTGTENTGELFF.

This clone has only one observation. The chain carries TRBV5-1 and TRBJ2-3, with 7 bases lining up with TRBD2. Germline loops: CDR1 SGHRS, CDR2 YFSETQ. V shed 3 bases, J shed 3 bases, and the junction held 13 bases outside the gene matches. The CDR3 covers 17 residues. DNA for the CDR3: TGCGCCAGCAGCTCCAAGGCGGCGGGAGATTTAACAGATACGCAGTATTTT. Amino acids: CASSSKAAGDLTDTQYF.

The chain carries TRBV10-1 and TRBJ2-3; 7 positions match TRBD1. Germline V lookup: CDR1 WNHNN, CDR2 SYGVQD (reference sequence). The CDR3 is 13 residues long. V lost 6 bases and J lost 4; bases outside the gene matches: 4. The CDR3 reads CASRPQGADTQYF. The CDR3 DNA reads as TGCGCCAGCAGGCCCCAGGGGGCAGATACGCAGTATTTT.

This clone was detected once. The chain couples TRBV11-2 to TRBJ2-5; 8 nucleotides match TRBD2. The trim removed 4 bases at V and 5 bases at J, leaving 9 bases unmatched. Looked up from germline, CDR1 is SGHAT and CDR2 is FQNNGV. The CDR3 sequence is 15 residues long. CDR3 in DNA: TGTGCCAGCAGCTCCGTCGGTAGCGGGATCGAGACCCAGTACTTC. Amino acid sequence: CASSSVGSGIETQYF.

The V gene is TRBV10-3, the J gene TRBJ1-4; a weak D match, TRBD1 (5 bases). V was trimmed by 4 bases and J by 8 bases, leaving 11 bases between them. Looked up from germline, CDR1 is ENHRY and CDR2 is SYGVKD. The CDR3 extends over 13 amino acids. The CDR3 DNA reads as TGTGCCATCAGTGTACAGGAAGGCGAAAAACTGTTTTTT. Its translation: CAISVQEGEKLFF.